This T cell receptor beta chain emerged from a study of blood T cell repertoires in COVID-19. Study context: Material from acute and convalescent COVID-19 was sourced from the United States, Italy and Spain.

CDR3 length equals 16 residues. With V trimmed by 5 bases and J by 3 bases, 13 bases remained unmatched. Per the germline V gene, CDR1 is SEHNR and CDR2 is FQNEAQ (reference sequence). Profiling relied on immunoSEQ multiplex PCR, and the TCRdb table lists in-frame clones only, not all of them. The table lists 200,000 to 250,000 clones, roughly nine tenths of them singletons. The chain combines TRBV7-9 with TRBJ2-7, with 7 bases that match TRBD1. The origin of this receptor is a woman aged 50 to 60 with acute or convalescent COVID-19. The sample consisted of peripheral blood. The CDR3 spells CASSGPGTEGGYEQYF. The CDR3 coding sequence is TGTGCCAGCAGCGGCCCCGGGACAGAAGGTGGCTACGAGCAGTACTTC.